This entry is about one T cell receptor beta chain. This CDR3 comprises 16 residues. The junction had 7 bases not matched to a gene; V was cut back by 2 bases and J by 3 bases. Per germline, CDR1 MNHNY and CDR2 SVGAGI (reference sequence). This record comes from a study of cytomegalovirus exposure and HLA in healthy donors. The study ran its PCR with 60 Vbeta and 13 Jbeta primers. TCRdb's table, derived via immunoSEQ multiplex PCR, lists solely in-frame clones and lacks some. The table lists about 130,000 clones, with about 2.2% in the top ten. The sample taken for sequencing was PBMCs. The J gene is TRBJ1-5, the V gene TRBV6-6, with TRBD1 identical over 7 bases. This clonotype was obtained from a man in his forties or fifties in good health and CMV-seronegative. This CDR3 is CASSYSRQGNNQPQHF. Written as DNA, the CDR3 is TGTGCCAGCAGTTACAGCAGACAGGGCAACAATCAGCCCCAGCATTTT.